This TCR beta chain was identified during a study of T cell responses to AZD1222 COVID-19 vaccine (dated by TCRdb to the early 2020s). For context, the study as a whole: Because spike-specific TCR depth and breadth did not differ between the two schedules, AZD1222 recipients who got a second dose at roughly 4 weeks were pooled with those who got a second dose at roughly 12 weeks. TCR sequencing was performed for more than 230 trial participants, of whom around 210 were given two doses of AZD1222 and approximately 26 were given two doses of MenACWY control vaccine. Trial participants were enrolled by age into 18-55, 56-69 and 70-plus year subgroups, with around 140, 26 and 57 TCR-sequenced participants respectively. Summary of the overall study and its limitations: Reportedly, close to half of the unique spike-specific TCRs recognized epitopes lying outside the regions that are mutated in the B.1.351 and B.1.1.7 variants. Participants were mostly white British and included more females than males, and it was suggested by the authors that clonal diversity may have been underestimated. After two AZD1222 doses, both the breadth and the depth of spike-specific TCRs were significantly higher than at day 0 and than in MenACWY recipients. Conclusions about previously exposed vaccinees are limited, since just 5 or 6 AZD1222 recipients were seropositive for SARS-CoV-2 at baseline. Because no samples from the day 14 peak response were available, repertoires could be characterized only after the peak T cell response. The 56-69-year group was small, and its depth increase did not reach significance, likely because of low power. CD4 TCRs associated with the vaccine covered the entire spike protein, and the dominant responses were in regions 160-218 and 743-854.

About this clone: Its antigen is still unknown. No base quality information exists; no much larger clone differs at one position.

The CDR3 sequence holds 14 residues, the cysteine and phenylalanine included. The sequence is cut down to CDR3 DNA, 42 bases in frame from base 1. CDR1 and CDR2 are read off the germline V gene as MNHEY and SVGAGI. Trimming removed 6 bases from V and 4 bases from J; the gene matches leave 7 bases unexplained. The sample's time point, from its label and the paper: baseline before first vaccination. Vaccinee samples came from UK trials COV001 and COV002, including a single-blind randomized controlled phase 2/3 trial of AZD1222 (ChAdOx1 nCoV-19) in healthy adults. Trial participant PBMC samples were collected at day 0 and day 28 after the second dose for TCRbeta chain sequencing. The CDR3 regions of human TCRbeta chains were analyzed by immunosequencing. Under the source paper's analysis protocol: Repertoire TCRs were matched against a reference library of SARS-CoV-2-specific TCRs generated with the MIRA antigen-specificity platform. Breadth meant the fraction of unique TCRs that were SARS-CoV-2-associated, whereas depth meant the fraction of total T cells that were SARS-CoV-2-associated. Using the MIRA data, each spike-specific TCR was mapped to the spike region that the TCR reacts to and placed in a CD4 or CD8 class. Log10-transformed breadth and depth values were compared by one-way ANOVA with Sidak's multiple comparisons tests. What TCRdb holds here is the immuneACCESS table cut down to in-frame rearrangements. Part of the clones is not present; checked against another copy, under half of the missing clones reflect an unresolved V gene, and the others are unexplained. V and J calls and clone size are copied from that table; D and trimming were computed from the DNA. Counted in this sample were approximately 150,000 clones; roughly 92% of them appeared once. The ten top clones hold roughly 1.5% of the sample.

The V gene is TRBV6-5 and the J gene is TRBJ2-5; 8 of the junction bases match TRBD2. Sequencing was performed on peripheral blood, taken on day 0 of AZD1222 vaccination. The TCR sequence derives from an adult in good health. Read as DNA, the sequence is TGTGCCAGCAGGCGAGCGGGAGCGAGAGAGACCCAGTACTTC. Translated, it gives CASRRAGARETQYF.